The rows below give T cell receptor beta chains drawn from one sample of a study of blood T cell repertoires in COVID-19. Repertoires were generated with immunoSEQ multiplex PCR, while TCRdb's copy carries only in-frame clones and drops some. The data show roughly 170,000 clones, with 84% seen just once and approximately 12% held by the top ten. The sample was PBMCs or T cells enriched from blood (not recorded which). These receptor sequences come from a middle-aged man who had recovered from COVID-19. Each CDR3 is given with its conserved first and last residue.

len: 12
v_gene: TRBV7-3
j_gene: TRBJ2-3
CDR3aa: CASSSNTDTQYF

len: 16
v_gene: TRBV6-5
j_gene: TRBJ1-1
CDR3aa: CASSSGTGGKKAEAFF

len: 16
v_gene: TRBV11-2
j_gene: TRBJ2-2
CDR3aa: CASSLVGRGKTGELFF

len: 15
v_gene: TRBV4-1
j_gene: TRBJ1-4
CDR3aa: CASSQRRVNNEKLFF

len: 14
v_gene: TRBV7-9
j_gene: TRBJ2-3
CDR3aa: CASSLPGGRNTQYF

len: 16
v_gene: TRBV7-8
j_gene: TRBJ1-2
CDR3aa: CASSLGEGNRPHGYTF

len: 12
v_gene: TRBV12-5
j_gene: TRBJ2-1
CDR3aa: CASGRGAVEQFF

len: 16
v_gene: TRBV4-3
j_gene: TRBJ2-1
CDR3aa: CASSQDPAGSYNEQFF

len: 16
v_gene: TRBV2
j_gene: TRBJ2-3
CDR3aa: CASSLSRGFPTDTQYF

len: 13
v_gene: TRBV5-5
j_gene: TRBJ2-2
CDR3aa: CASSLGSTGELFF

len: 15
v_gene: TRBV7-7
j_gene: TRBJ2-3
CDR3aa: CASSSGLAGTDTQYF

len: 15
v_gene: TRBV7-9
j_gene: TRBJ1-1
CDR3aa: CASSSLSDRNTEAFF

len: 14
v_gene: TRBV5-6
j_gene: TRBJ1-5
CDR3aa: CASSLSGGGQPQHF

len: 13
v_gene: TRBV10-1
j_gene: TRBJ1-2
CDR3aa: CASSPDTTYGYTF

len: 12
v_gene: TRBV11-2
j_gene: TRBJ2-7
CDR3aa: CASSSSRTEQYF

len: 16
v_gene: TRBV11-1
j_gene: TRBJ2-5
CDR3aa: CASSQVRLSRQETQYF

len: 16
v_gene: TRBV7-2
j_gene: TRBJ2-1
CDR3aa: CASSYLSGGIYNEQFF

len: 16
v_gene: TRBV10-3
j_gene: TRBJ1-1
CDR3aa: CAISESGRVMDTEAFF

len: 16
v_gene: TRBV7-8
j_gene: TRBJ2-1
CDR3aa: CASSFIGGNPYNEQFF

len: 15
v_gene: TRBV5-1
j_gene: TRBJ2-5
CDR3aa: CASSLALSGQETQYF

len: 13
v_gene: TRBV5-1
j_gene: TRBJ2-7
CDR3aa: CASSPDRVYEQYF

len: 15
v_gene: TRBV5-8
j_gene: TRBJ1-5
CDR3aa: CASSSRTARNQPQHF

len: 14
v_gene: TRBV3-1/TRBV3-2
j_gene: TRBJ1-2
CDR3aa: CASSQGLMNYGYTF

len: 15
v_gene: TRBV3-1/TRBV3-2
j_gene: TRBJ1-2
CDR3aa: CASSPLRDRNYGYTF

len: 13
v_gene: TRBV5-1
j_gene: TRBJ1-2
CDR3aa: CASSLPGSYGYTF